Detailed here is one TCR beta chain. Its specificity is unknown. Sequencing was performed with immunoSEQ multiplex PCR; in TCRdb, only in-frame clones are kept and a portion is missing. The repertoire holds about 110,000 clones, with roughly 88% as singletons. The sample originates from a study of cytomegalovirus exposure and HLA in healthy donors. Study results and caveats: As confirmed in vitro, a few CMV-associated chains were specific for CMV antigens. The tendency of first-cohort TCR clusters to co-occur in the 130 or so validation repertoires was identified by a subsequent analysis.

The CDR3 runs 13 residues. The V end was cut by 1 base, the J end by 4 bases, with 5 bases between. In germline, CDR1 is LGHNT, CDR2 FRNRAP. The rearrangement joins TRBV12-5 to TRBJ1-5, with no clear D. The sequenced material came from PBMCs. The clonotype originates from a young woman in good health and CMV-seronegative. CDR3 amino acids: CASGLAENQPQHF. CDR3 DNA: TGTGCTAGTGGTTTGGCGGAGAATCAGCCCCAGCATTTT.